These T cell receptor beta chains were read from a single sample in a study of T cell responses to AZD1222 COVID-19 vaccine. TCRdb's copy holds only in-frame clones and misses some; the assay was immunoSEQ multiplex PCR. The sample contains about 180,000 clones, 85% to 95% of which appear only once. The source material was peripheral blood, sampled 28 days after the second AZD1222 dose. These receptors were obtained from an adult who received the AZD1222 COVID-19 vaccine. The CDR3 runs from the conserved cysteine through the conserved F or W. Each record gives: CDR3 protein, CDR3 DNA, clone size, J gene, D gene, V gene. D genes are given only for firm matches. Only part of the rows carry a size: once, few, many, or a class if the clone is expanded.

CDR3aa: CAISGPEGNSPLHF; CDR3nt: TGTGCCATCAGTGGACCTGAGGGTAATTCACCCCTCCACTTT; abundance: -; j_gene: TRBJ1-6; d_gene: -; v_gene: TRBV10-3
CDR3aa: CASSLGDMNTEAFF; CDR3nt: TGTGCCAGCAGCTTGGGGGACATGAACACTGAAGCTTTCTTT; abundance: -; j_gene: TRBJ1-1; d_gene: -; v_gene: TRBV5-4
CDR3aa: CASSRAGQQFF; CDR3nt: TGTGCCAGCAGCCGGGCAGGGCAGCAGTTCTTC; abundance: -; j_gene: TRBJ2-1; d_gene: -; v_gene: TRBV28
CDR3aa: CASSIRTGFDTGELFF; CDR3nt: TGTGCCAGTAGTATAAGGACAGGGTTTGACACCGGGGAGCTGTTTTTT; abundance: -; j_gene: TRBJ2-2; d_gene: TRBD1; v_gene: TRBV19
CDR3aa: CASGGTEFGGYTF; CDR3nt: TGTGCCAGCGGCGGGACAGAGTTTGGTGGCTACACCTTC; abundance: -; j_gene: TRBJ1-2; d_gene: TRBD1; v_gene: TRBV7-9
CDR3aa: CASSSSRKAHNEQFF; CDR3nt: TGTGCCAGCAGCTCCTCTCGAAAGGCCCACAATGAGCAGTTCTTC; abundance: -; j_gene: TRBJ2-1; d_gene: -; v_gene: TRBV7-3
CDR3aa: CASGTEAYNEQFF; CDR3nt: TGTGCCTCGGGGACAGAAGCCTACAATGAGCAGTTCTTC; abundance: -; j_gene: TRBJ2-1; d_gene: TRBD1; v_gene: TRBV2
CDR3aa: CASSPRQGLPYNEQFF; CDR3nt: TGTGCTAGCAGCCCCAGACAGGGGCTCCCCTACAATGAGCAGTTCTTC; abundance: -; j_gene: TRBJ2-1; d_gene: TRBD1; v_gene: TRBV7-7
CDR3aa: CASSPAAGSAYEQYF; CDR3nt: TGTGCCAGTAGCCCCGCGGCAGGGTCGGCCTACGAGCAGTACTTC; abundance: -; j_gene: TRBJ2-7; d_gene: -; v_gene: TRBV19
CDR3aa: CASSQDNLGRLPSGANVLTF; CDR3nt: TGTGCCAGCAGCCAAGATAATTTAGGCCGTCTGCCTTCCGGGGCCAACGTCCTGACTTTC; abundance: few; j_gene: TRBJ2-6; d_gene: -; v_gene: TRBV14
CDR3aa: CASSARGAGGNNEQFF; CDR3nt: TGTGCCAGCAGCGCCCGTGGAGCGGGGGGGAATAATGAGCAGTTCTTC; abundance: -; j_gene: TRBJ2-1; d_gene: TRBD2; v_gene: TRBV9
CDR3aa: CASSQDMAARGEQFF; CDR3nt: TGCGCCAGCAGCCAAGATATGGCGGCCCGGGGTGAGCAGTTCTTC; abundance: -; j_gene: TRBJ2-1; d_gene: -; v_gene: TRBV4-1
CDR3aa: CASSLFPGQNNYGYTF; CDR3nt: TGTGCCAGCAGTTTATTTCCGGGACAGAATAACTATGGCTACACCTTC; abundance: -; j_gene: TRBJ1-2; d_gene: TRBD1; v_gene: TRBV27
CDR3aa: CASSWAISGNTIYF; CDR3nt: TGTGCCAGCAGTTGGGCCATCTCTGGAAACACCATATATTTT; abundance: -; j_gene: TRBJ1-3; d_gene: -; v_gene: TRBV14
CDR3aa: CASSPGLAGGIADTQYF; CDR3nt: TGTGCCAGCAGCCCAGGACTAGCGGGGGGCATTGCAGATACGCAGTATTTT; abundance: -; j_gene: TRBJ2-3; d_gene: TRBD2; v_gene: TRBV7-3